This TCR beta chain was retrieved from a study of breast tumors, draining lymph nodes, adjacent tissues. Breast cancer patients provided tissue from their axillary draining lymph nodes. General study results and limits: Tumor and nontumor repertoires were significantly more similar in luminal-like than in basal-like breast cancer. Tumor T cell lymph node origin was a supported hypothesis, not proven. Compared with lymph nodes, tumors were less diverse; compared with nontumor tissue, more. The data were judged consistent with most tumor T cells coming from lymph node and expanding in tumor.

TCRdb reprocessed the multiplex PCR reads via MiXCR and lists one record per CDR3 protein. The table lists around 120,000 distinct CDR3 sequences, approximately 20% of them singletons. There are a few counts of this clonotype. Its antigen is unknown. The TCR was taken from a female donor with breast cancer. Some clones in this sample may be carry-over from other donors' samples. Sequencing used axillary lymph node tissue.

CDR3 amino acids: CASSLGMLSNQPQHF. CDR3 DNA sequence: TGTGCCAGCAGCTTGGGAATGTTGAGCAATCAGCCCCAGCATTTT. The chain combines TRBV5-8 with TRBJ1-5; D remains ambiguous. This CDR3 spans 15 amino acids. CDR1 and CDR2 (germline): SGHTS, YDEGEE. V lost 0 bases to trimming and J lost 1 base, with 8 bases between them.